This TCR beta chain was documented in a study of blood T cell repertoires in COVID-19. In the study overall: Researchers got acute and convalescent COVID-19 samples from the United States, Italy and Spain.

This CDR3 is 15 amino acids long. V was pared by 4 bases and J by 6 bases, with 10 bases of the junction left unmatched. Looked up from germline, CDR1 is SGHRS and CDR2 is YFSETQ. Authors' data handling: From reference gene primer amplification, estimates of nucleated cell counts were derived. The data were produced by immunoSEQ multiplex PCR, yet TCRdb's version contains in-frame clones alone and is incomplete. The V and J calls and clone size are taken from that table; D and trimming were inferred from the DNA. The table records more than 95,000 clones, about 93% of them present only once. The gene calls are TRBV5-1 and TRBJ1-2; 9 nucleotides align to TRBD1. The sequence was obtained from a man aged 50 or older with COVID-19, enrolled during active disease. The sequencing input was peripheral blood. The DNA of the CDR3 is TGCGCCAGCAGCGGCTACAGGGGGCTGAAGGATGGCTACACCTTC. This codes for CASSGYRGLKDGYTF.